The 25 T cell receptor beta chains below were found in one sample sequenced in a study of blood T cell repertoires in COVID-19. Sequencing was performed with immunoSEQ multiplex PCR; in TCRdb, only in-frame clones are kept and a portion is missing. The table has 250,000 or so clones, about 82% seen once. The sequencing sample was made of PBMCs or T cells enriched from blood (not recorded which). These TCRs come from a woman between 45 and 60 years old who had recovered from COVID-19.

The CDR3 reads CASSQGSVAKNIQYF. DNA of the CDR3: TGTGCCAGCAGCCAAGGTTCTGTAGCCAAAAACATTCAGTACTTC. V gene TRBV3-1 (or the pseudogene TRBV3-2) combines with J gene TRBJ2-4; D is unresolved. This CDR3 comprises 15 residues. Trimming stripped 1 base from V and 0 bases from J, with 7 bases between. In germline, CDR1 is LGHDT, CDR2 YNNKEL (reference sequence).

There are many counts of this clone. The rearrangement uses TRBV5-1 and TRBJ1-1, with 8 bases fitting TRBD1. V gave up 5 bases and J gave up 4 bases; unmatched junction bases: 7. CDR3 size: 14 residues. Germline CDR1 SGHRS, CDR2 YFSETQ. The CDR3 loop is CASSRQGLRTEAFF. CDR3 DNA: TGCGCCAGCAGTCGACAGGGGTTGCGCACTGAAGCTTTCTTT.

The chain couples TRBV5-1 to TRBJ2-6, with 9 nucleotides matching TRBD1. J was trimmed by 0 bases and V by 4 bases; bases with no gene match: 2. CDR1 SGHRS and CDR2 YFSETQ come from the germline V gene. The CDR3 length is 16 residues. CDR3 DNA: TGCGCCAGCAGCCGGACAGGGGTCTCTGGGGCCAACGTCCTGACTTTC. Its protein product is CASSRTGVSGANVLTF.

With regard to this clone: The identical CDR3 is also encoded by other nucleotide sequences in the sample. This chain uses TRBV28 with TRBJ1-2, with no clear D. Germline V lookup: CDR1 MDHEN, CDR2 SYDVKM. The V end lost 3 bases, the J end lost 2 bases, and 7 bases lay between the germline ends. The CDR3 extends over 13 amino acids. CDR3 bases: TGTGCCAGCAGTTTTGGAGTAAACTATGGCTACACCTTC. Its translation: CASSFGVNYGYTF.

A word on this clone: One end of the junction fails to match germline, which may point to a read error. The rearrangement joins TRBV7-7 to TRBJ2-1, with 14 bases fitting TRBD2. The CDR3 spans 17 residues. Germline V gene data show CDR1 as SSHAT and CDR2 as FNYEAQ (reference sequence). DNA of the CDR3: TGTGCTAGCAGCCCCCAGACTAGCGGGGGGGCAAGTGGTGAGCAGTTCTTC. Amino acid sequence: CASSPQTSGGASGEQFF. Full variable domain (remainder filled in from reference TRBV7-7 and TRBJ2-1): GAGVSQSPRYKVTKRGQDVTLRCDPISSHATLYWYQQALGQGPEFLTYFNYEAQPDKSGLPSDRFSAERPEGSISTLTIQRTEQRDSAMYRCASSPQTSGGASGEQFFGPGTRLTVL.

The rearrangement links TRBV28 to TRBJ1-5; D may be TRBD1 (5 bases). The CDR3 runs 18 residues. From germline, CDR1 is MDHEN and CDR2 SYDVKM. V lost 3 bases and J lost 4, with 22 bases in between. CDR3 in amino acids: CASSLGPTRRNGNQPQHF. CDR3 DNA: TGTGCCAGCAGTTTGGGGCCGACTCGAAGGAACGGTAATCAGCCCCAGCATTTT. Full variable domain (missing parts from reference TRBV28 and TRBJ1-5): DVKVTQSSRYLVKRTGEKVFLECVQDMDHENMFWYRQDPGLGLRLIYFSYDVKMKEKGDIPEGYSVSREKKERFSLILESASTNQTSMYLCASSLGPTRRNGNQPQHFGDGTRLSIL.

This chain uses TRBV5-1 with TRBJ2-1, with TRBD2 identical over 7 bases. The CDR3 consists of 14 residues. Germline values: CDR1 SGHRS, CDR2 YFSETQ. The junction had 4 bases not matched to a gene; V was cut back by 0 bases and J by 7 bases. The CDR3 DNA follows: TGCGCCAGCAGCTTGGGGACTAGTTCAAATGAGCAGTTCTTC. It yields the protein CASSLGTSSNEQFF.

The chain links TRBV4-2 to TRBJ1-5, with D tentatively TRBD1 (5 bases). CDR1 LGHNA and CDR2 YNFKEQ come from the germline V gene. The CDR3 contains 14 residues. V lost 4 bases, J lost 4 bases, and 11 bases lay in between. The CDR3 DNA follows: TGTGCCAGCAGCCCCCGACAGACTAATCAGCCCCAGCATTTT. It translates to CASSPRQTNQPQHF.

The chain carries TRBV4-3 and TRBJ2-6, with TRBD1 matching 8 bases. CDR3 size: 17 residues. V shed 4 bases and J 3 bases; nucleotides not matched to a gene: 8. CDR1 is LGHNA and CDR2 is YSLEER in the germline V gene. The CDR3: CASSRIPGGDGANVLTF. The CDR3 DNA is TGCGCCAGCAGCCGGATCCCAGGGGGCGATGGGGCCAACGTCCTGACTTTC.

This clone was seen a single time. The chain has TRBV2 and TRBJ2-3; 8 nucleotides line up with TRBD2. The germline V gene has CDR1 SNHLY and CDR2 FYNNEI. The CDR3 is 16 amino acids. Trimming cost V 4 bases and J 1 base; bases outside gene matches: 7. The CDR3 bases are TGTGCCAGCAGTGGCGGATGGCGGGGGGGCACAGATACGCAGTATTTT. Translating it yields CASSGGWRGGTDTQYF.

The genes are TRBV2 and TRBJ1-2; 9 positions agree with TRBD1. The CDR3 consists of 16 residues. CDR1 and CDR2 from the germline V gene are SNHLY and FYNNEI. V was pared by 4 bases and J by 6 bases, with 12 bases of the junction left unmatched. CDR3 nucleotide sequence: TGTGCCAGCAGTGTTGAGCTCTTGGGACAGGGACATGGCTACACCTTC. Protein: CASSVELLGQGHGYTF.

The genes are TRBV7-9 and TRBJ1-4, with D hard to call. The germline V gene encodes CDR1 SEHNR and CDR2 FQNEAQ (reference sequence). V was shortened by 3 bases and J by 6 bases, with 11 bases between the two germline ends. The CDR3 runs 14 residues. The CDR3, as DNA: TGTGCCAGCAGCTTGGGCAACGGTCATGAAAAACTGTTTTTT. This sequence encodes CASSLGNGHEKLFF.

The V call is TRBV5-4, the J call TRBJ2-7; 10 bases match TRBD1. J was trimmed by 0 bases and V by 2 bases; bases with no gene match: 5. Germline V gene sequence: CDR1 SGHNT, CDR2 YYREEE (reference sequence). This CDR3 is 16 amino acids long. Here the CDR3 reads CASSFGTGVASYEQYF. The CDR3 DNA reads TGTGCCAGCAGCTTTGGGACAGGGGTGGCCTCCTACGAGCAGTACTTC.

The rearrangement uses TRBV28 and TRBJ1-6; D remains ambiguous. Deletions cut 4 bases from V and 9 bases from J, with 4 bases between. The V gene's germline CDR1 is MDHEN and CDR2 SYDVKM. The length of the CDR3 is 11 residues. The DNA of the CDR3 is TGTGCCAGCAGTTCGTTTTCACCCCTCCACTTT. Amino acids: CASSSFSPLHF.

As for this clone: Other nucleotide sequences in the sample specify the same CDR3. The rearrangement uses TRBV18 and TRBJ1-1; D may be TRBD1 (6 bases). The CDR3 contains 13 residues. The germline V gene has CDR1 KGHSH and CDR2 LQKENI. Trimming shortened V by 6 bases and J by 2 bases, and 10 bases separated the two germline ends. CDR3 bases: TGTGCCAGCTCGCGGACAGACAACACTGAAGCTTTCTTT. This codes for CASSRTDNTEAFF. Drawing the rest from reference TRBV18 and TRBJ1-1, the complete variable domain is NAGVMQNPRHLVRRRGQEARLRCSPMKGHSHVYWYRQLPEEGLKFMVYLQKENIIDESGMPKERFSAEFPKEGPSILRIQQVVRGDSAAYFCASSRTDNTEAFFGQGTRLTVV.

The chain couples TRBV9 to TRBJ2-5, with TRBD2 as a possible D gene (6 bases). The ends were cut back, 0 bases at V and 1 base at J, with 13 bases in the middle. This CDR3 has 16 residues. CDR1 and CDR2 (germline): SGDLS, YYNGEE. CDR3 protein: CASSVGGGVTQETQYF. CDR3 DNA: TGTGCCAGCAGCGTAGGCGGCGGGGTGACCCAAGAGACCCAGTACTTC. The full variable domain, with the rest looked up from reference TRBV9 and TRBJ2-5, is DSGVTQTPKHLITATGQRVTLRCSPRSGDLSVYWYQQSLDQGLQFLIQYYNGEERAKGNILERFSAQQFPDLHSELNLSSLELGDSALYFCASSVGGGVTQETQYFGPGTRLLVL.

The chain combines TRBV5-1 with TRBJ2-2; 7 bases match TRBD1. CDR3 length: 16 residues. The V and J ends lost 0 bases and 6 bases, in that order; junction bases with no gene match: 8. Germline V gene lookup returns CDR1 SGHRS and CDR2 YFSETQ. CDR3 bases: TGCGCCAGCAGCTTGGAGGGGGCCTCGAGAGCCGGGGAGCTGTTTTTT. Protein product: CASSLEGASRAGELFF. Full variable domain (missing parts from reference TRBV5-1 and TRBJ2-2): KAGVTQTPRYLIKTRGQQVTLSCSPISGHRSVSWYQQTPGQGLQFLFEYFSETQRNKGNFPGRFSGRQFSNSRSEMNVSTLELGDSALYLCASSLEGASRAGELFFGEGSRLTVL.

The gene calls are TRBV30 and TRBJ1-5; no clear D gene. The V gene lost 1 base and the J gene lost 5 bases, with 15 bases spanning the gap. Germline CDR1 and CDR2: GTSNPN and SVGIG (reference sequence). The CDR3 has 15 amino acids. The chain's CDR3 is CAWSGSARRDQPQHF. For the CDR3, the DNA is TGTGCCTGGAGTGGATCAGCCAGGAGGGATCAGCCCCAGCATTTT.

V is TRBV9 and J is TRBJ2-7, with 10 nucleotides matching TRBD1. The junction had 5 bases not matched to a gene; V was cut back by 0 bases and J by 2 bases. Germline-derived CDR1 and CDR2 are SGDLS and YYNGEE. The length of the CDR3 is 16 residues. The CDR3 reads CASSVEDRGPAYEQYF. CDR3 coding DNA: TGTGCCAGCAGCGTAGAAGACAGGGGGCCGGCCTACGAGCAGTACTTC. The entire variable domain, with the rest obtained from reference TRBV9 and TRBJ2-7, is as follows: DSGVTQTPKHLITATGQRVTLRCSPRSGDLSVYWYQQSLDQGLQFLIQYYNGEERAKGNILERFSAQQFPDLHSELNLSSLELGDSALYFCASSVEDRGPAYEQYFGPGTRLTVT.

This clone appeared once. The V call is TRBV11-3, the J call TRBJ2-1, with unresolved D. In germline, CDR1 is SGHNT, CDR2 YENEEA. The CDR3 is 14 amino acids. The V end lost 0 bases, the J end lost 6 bases, and 9 bases lay between the germline ends. CDR3 nucleotides: TGTGCCAGCAGCTTAGATGCAGTCCCCAATGAGCAGTTCTTC. Translated, it gives CASSLDAVPNEQFF. The whole variable domain, filled in from reference TRBV11-3 and TRBJ2-1, reads EAGVVQSPRYKIIEKKQPVAFWCNPISGHNTLYWYLQNLGQGPELLIRYENEEAVDDSQLPKDRFSAERLKGVDSTLKIQPAELGDSAVYLCASSLDAVPNEQFFGPGTRLTVL.

The chain recombines TRBV7-3 with TRBJ2-1, with TRBD2 matching over 8 bases. The CDR3 contains 20 residues. Germline V gives CDR1 SGHTA, CDR2 FQGTGA. J gave up 0 bases and V 5 bases, and 18 bases lay outside the gene matches. In nucleotides, the CDR3 is TGTGCCAGCAGCCAACAACGAAGCGGGGGCCCCACCTCCTCCTACAATGAGCAGTTCTTC. As protein: CASSQQRSGGPTSSYNEQFF.

This rearrangement joins TRBV28 to TRBJ1-5, with a weak D call TRBD1 (5 bases). Trimming stripped 6 bases from V and 0 bases from J, with 12 bases between. Germline CDR1 and CDR2: MDHEN and SYDVKM. The CDR3 extends over 15 amino acids. CDR3 bases: TGTGCCAGCAGACCATTCAGGGTTAGCAATCAGCCCCAGCATTTT. Residues: CASRPFRVSNQPQHF.

The chain combines TRBV6-2 or TRBV6-3 with TRBJ1-5; D unresolved. Trimming removed 2 bases at V and 11 bases at J, with 13 bases between. Germline CDR1 reads MNHEY; CDR2 reads SVGEGT. This CDR3 is built from 13 residues. CDR3 sequence (DNA): TGTGCCAGCAGTTACGTCACCGGTGCGGCCCAGCATTTT. It codes for CASSYVTGAAQHF.

The chain links TRBV3-1 (or the pseudogene TRBV3-2) to TRBJ1-2; 8 positions agree with TRBD1. This CDR3 contains 13 residues. V was clipped by 2 bases and J by 7 bases; unmatched bases: 3. Germline V lookup: CDR1 LGHDT, CDR2 YNNKEL (reference sequence). Here the CDR3 DNA reads TGTGCCAGCAGCCAAAGGGACAGGAGTGGCTACACCTTC. Its protein product is CASSQRDRSGYTF.

The CDR3 sequence is CATSDNRVGETQYF. The CDR3 DNA reads TGTGCCACCAGTGACAACAGGGTAGGCGAGACCCAGTACTTC. The chain employs TRBV24-1 and TRBJ2-5, with D maybe TRBD1 (6 bases). Germline V gene data show CDR1 as KGHDR and CDR2 as SFDVKD. The CDR3 totals 14 residues. The V end lost 4 bases, the J end lost 5 bases, and 13 bases lay between the germline ends.